This T cell receptor beta chain comes out of a study of T cell repertoires in cytomegalovirus infection. Study-level background: Matching HLA type, along with CMV infection, was indicated by public TCR beta signatures.

The junction had 8 bases not matched to a gene; V was cut back by 6 bases and J by 2 bases. The CDR3 sequence is 17 residues long. The table lists this clonotype with a count of one. Antigen specificity is unknown. Study-level results: Cumulative frequency of public TCR beta families picked out carriers of CMV plus the relevant HLA.

TCRdb reprocessed the reads via MiXCR and lists one record per CDR3 protein. Among about 900,000 distinct CDR3 sequences listed, 31% were seen once. The chain is built from TRBV12-3 or TRBV12-4 and TRBJ2-3; 13 bases align to TRBD2. The sample in question was cultured CD8+ T cells from PBMCs, obtained from culture after CMV antigen stimulation. The receptor was derived from a human donor in good health (CMV status not recorded). Some clones in this sample may be carry-over from other donors' samples. CDR3 nucleotide sequence: TGTGCCAGCAGAGGCATGGGGACTAGCGGGGACACAGATACGCAGTATTTT. It is translated as CASRGMGTSGDTDTQYF.